This is a list of T cell receptor beta chains from one sample in a study of human T cells and chemical hapten exposure. TCRdb re-called the RACE reads through MiXCR, storing one row per CDR3 protein. The sample holds about 120,000 distinct CDR3 sequences; 12% are singletons and the top ten take over 1.1%. Sequences were derived from whole blood, sampled in connection with sensitization to the hapten diphenylcyclopropenone (DPC). All receptors come from a woman between 45 and 65 years old with alopecia areata. Some clones in this sample may be carry-over from other donors' samples. Both conserved end residues are part of each CDR3. Fields, in order: J gene, D gene, V gene, clone size, CDR3 DNA, CDR3 protein. The D gene is left open where the match is weak. Clone size is given for some rows only: seen once, a few or many times, or a class if the clone is expanded.

j_call: TRBJ1-1
d_call: .
v_call: TRBV6-2/TRBV6-3
clone_size: many
cdr3_nt: TGTGCCAGCAAACAGAAACGAATGAACACTGAAGCTTTCTTT
cdr3_aa: CASKQKRMNTEAFF

j_call: TRBJ1-1
d_call: TRBD1
v_call: TRBV28
clone_size: .
cdr3_nt: TGTGCCAGCAGTTCCCTCCTAGGGACAGAAGAAGCTTTCTTT
cdr3_aa: CASSSLLGTEEAFF

j_call: TRBJ2-4
d_call: .
v_call: TRBV28
clone_size: few
cdr3_nt: TGTGCCAGCAGTTTACCTCCTCTTGGCCAGTACTTC
cdr3_aa: CASSLPPLGQYF

j_call: TRBJ2-3
d_call: .
v_call: TRBV6-5
clone_size: few
cdr3_nt: TGTGCCAGCAGTTACTCCGGGAGAGATACGCAGTATTTT
cdr3_aa: CASSYSGRDTQYF

j_call: TRBJ1-3
d_call: .
v_call: TRBV28
clone_size: many
cdr3_nt: TGTGCCAGCAGGGCGGGGGATGGGACATCTCTCTCTGGAAACACCATATATTTT
cdr3_aa: CASRAGDGTSLSGNTIYF

j_call: TRBJ1-1
d_call: .
v_call: TRBV21-1
clone_size: .
cdr3_nt: TGTGCCAGCAGCAAGACCACGGCGAGGACTGAAGCTTTCTTT
cdr3_aa: CASSKTTARTEAFF

j_call: TRBJ1-1
d_call: .
v_call: TRBV3-1
clone_size: .
cdr3_nt: TGTGCCAGCAGCCTTCGTCGGACAGAAATGAACACTGAAGCTTTCTTT
cdr3_aa: CASSLRRTEMNTEAFF

j_call: TRBJ1-5
d_call: .
v_call: TRBV3-1
clone_size: few
cdr3_nt: TGTGCCAGCAGCCAAGTCGGGGACAATCAGCCCCAGCATTTT
cdr3_aa: CASSQVGDNQPQHF

j_call: TRBJ2-5
d_call: TRBD1
v_call: TRBV28
clone_size: .
cdr3_nt: TGTGCCAGCAGAAGTCCCTCGGACAGGGGGACCCAGTACTTC
cdr3_aa: CASRSPSDRGTQYF

j_call: TRBJ2-5
d_call: .
v_call: TRBV9
clone_size: .
cdr3_nt: TGTGCCAGCAGCGTAGATGACCTCCTTGGGACCCAGTACTTC
cdr3_aa: CASSVDDLLGTQYF

j_call: TRBJ1-6
d_call: .
v_call: TRBV29-1
clone_size: few
cdr3_nt: TGCAGCGTAAAGGGTGGTGTGGATAATTCACCCCTCCACTTT
cdr3_aa: CSVKGGVDNSPLHF

j_call: TRBJ2-7
d_call: .
v_call: TRBV6-1
clone_size: few
cdr3_nt: TGTGCCAGCAGTACCCAACCACCCGAGGGCTTCTACGAGCAGTACTTC
cdr3_aa: CASSTQPPEGFYEQYF

j_call: TRBJ2-1
d_call: .
v_call: TRBV28
clone_size: many
cdr3_nt: TGTGCCAGCAGTTTTACCATCCCCCCCGGGCAGTTCTTC
cdr3_aa: CASSFTIPPGQFF

j_call: TRBJ1-2
d_call: .
v_call: TRBV28
clone_size: few
cdr3_nt: TGTGCCAGCCATACGGTGGGGCGCTATGGCTACACCTTC
cdr3_aa: CASHTVGRYGYTF

j_call: TRBJ1-1
d_call: .
v_call: TRBV7-2
clone_size: .
cdr3_nt: TGTGCCAGCAGACAAAGGGGGGATGTCGGCACTGAAGCTTTCTTT
cdr3_aa: CASRQRGDVGTEAFF

j_call: TRBJ1-2
d_call: .
v_call: TRBV28
clone_size: .
cdr3_nt: TGTGCCAGCAGTCGGGCTGGCTACACCTTC
cdr3_aa: CASSRAGYTF

j_call: TRBJ1-2
d_call: .
v_call: TRBV4-2
clone_size: few
cdr3_nt: TGTGCCAGCAGCCAAGAGTGGCAGGGGAGCTATGGCTACACCTTC
cdr3_aa: CASSQEWQGSYGYTF

j_call: TRBJ2-3
d_call: .
v_call: TRBV29-1
clone_size: many
cdr3_nt: TGCAGCGTTGAAACCTCCAGCACAGATACGCAGTATTTT
cdr3_aa: CSVETSSTDTQYF

j_call: TRBJ2-5
d_call: .
v_call: TRBV5-1
clone_size: many
cdr3_nt: TGCGCCAGCAGCCCGGATCAGAGAGGGGATGGGACCCAGTACTTC
cdr3_aa: CASSPDQRGDGTQYF

j_call: TRBJ1-4
d_call: .
v_call: TRBV18
clone_size: few
cdr3_nt: TGTGCCAGCTCATTAGACAGAGGGAACAATGAAAAACTGTTTTTT
cdr3_aa: CASSLDRGNNEKLFF

j_call: TRBJ2-3
d_call: TRBD2
v_call: TRBV7-2
clone_size: .
cdr3_nt: TGTGCCAGCAGCTTCATAGCGGGGGCCCTGCGCACAGATACGCAGTATTTT
cdr3_aa: CASSFIAGALRTDTQYF

j_call: TRBJ2-7
d_call: .
v_call: TRBV20-1
clone_size: many
cdr3_nt: TGCAGTGCCACCGCCGATTACCGCGAGCCCTCCTACGAGCAGTACTTC
cdr3_aa: CSATADYREPSYEQYF

j_call: TRBJ2-7
d_call: .
v_call: TRBV6-5
clone_size: .
cdr3_nt: TGTGCCAGCACCCCGGCGAAGGGGGTGGTCTACGAGCAGTACTTC
cdr3_aa: CASTPAKGVVYEQYF

j_call: TRBJ2-7
d_call: TRBD1
v_call: TRBV12-5
clone_size: many
cdr3_nt: TGTGCTAGTGCCCGGGACAGCCCAGCCTACGAGCAGTACTTC
cdr3_aa: CASARDSPAYEQYF

j_call: TRBJ2-7
d_call: .
v_call: TRBV5-1
clone_size: many
cdr3_nt: TGCGCCAGCAGCTTGATCGGGGACTCCTTCTACGAGCAGTACTTC
cdr3_aa: CASSLIGDSFYEQYF

j_call: TRBJ1-2
d_call: .
v_call: TRBV28
clone_size: many
cdr3_nt: TGTGCCAGCAGTTTATATGAAGGGGGGCGCGGTACTAACTATGGCTACACCTTC
cdr3_aa: CASSLYEGGRGTNYGYTF

j_call: TRBJ2-5
d_call: .
v_call: TRBV4-1
clone_size: many
cdr3_nt: TGCGCCAGCAGCCAAGTGAGTGGAGAGACCCAGTACTTC
cdr3_aa: CASSQVSGETQYF

j_call: TRBJ2-6
d_call: .
v_call: TRBV28
clone_size: few
cdr3_nt: TGTGCCAGCAGTTTATTGGCGGGCTCTGGGGCCAACGTCCTGACTTTC
cdr3_aa: CASSLLAGSGANVLTF

j_call: TRBJ2-2
d_call: .
v_call: TRBV12-3/TRBV12-4
clone_size: few
cdr3_nt: TGTGCCAGCAGTTTCGGGGGATCTGACGGGGAGCTGTTTTTT
cdr3_aa: CASSFGGSDGELFF

j_call: TRBJ2-3
d_call: TRBD2
v_call: TRBV18
clone_size: few
cdr3_nt: TGTGCCAGCTCACCAGAAACGGCTCTAGCGGGATTACCCACAGATACGCAGTATTTT
cdr3_aa: CASSPETALAGLPTDTQYF

j_call: TRBJ2-7
d_call: .
v_call: TRBV28
clone_size: few
cdr3_nt: TGTGCCAGCAGTTTTAGAAACAGAATCTCCTACGAGCAGTACTTC
cdr3_aa: CASSFRNRISYEQYF

j_call: TRBJ1-5
d_call: .
v_call: TRBV20-1
clone_size: few
cdr3_nt: TGCAGTGCTACCGACAGAATTATAAGCAATCAGCCCCAGCATTTT
cdr3_aa: CSATDRIISNQPQHF

j_call: TRBJ1-6
d_call: TRBD1
v_call: TRBV28
clone_size: .
cdr3_nt: TGTGCCACTGGGACAGGGGCCTCACCCCTCCACTTT
cdr3_aa: CATGTGASPLHF

j_call: TRBJ2-7
d_call: TRBD2
v_call: TRBV20-1
clone_size: few
cdr3_nt: TGCAGTGCTAGAGATTATACTAGCGGGGCGAGCTCCTACGAGCAGTACTTC
cdr3_aa: CSARDYTSGASSYEQYF

j_call: TRBJ1-4
d_call: .
v_call: TRBV14
clone_size: many
cdr3_nt: TGTGCCAGCAGTAGACGACTCACAACTAATGAAAAACTGTTTTTT
cdr3_aa: CASSRRLTTNEKLFF

j_call: TRBJ2-3
d_call: TRBD1
v_call: TRBV20-1
clone_size: few
cdr3_nt: TGCAGTGCTAGAAACAGGGGGATAGATACGCAGTATTTT
cdr3_aa: CSARNRGIDTQYF

j_call: TRBJ1-4
d_call: TRBD1
v_call: TRBV7-9
clone_size: .
cdr3_nt: TGTGCCAGCAGCCCAGGACAGGGGTTCAGTGAAAAACTGTTTTTT
cdr3_aa: CASSPGQGFSEKLFF